These T cell receptor beta chains were read from a single sample in a study of blood T cell repertoires in COVID-19. Here immunoSEQ multiplex PCR was the method, and the copy in TCRdb shows in-frame clones only, minus some. The table lists 81,000 or so clones, approximately 85% of them singletons, with 8.5% to 10% in the top ten. The sequencing sample was made of peripheral blood. The receptor source for this set is a man aged 45-65 years with COVID-19, enrolled during active disease. Both conserved end residues are part of each CDR3. A D gene is named only where the DNA matches it firmly. Rows may omit the clone size; those that give it use once, few, many or a size class.

size	length	J	D	V	DNA	CDR3
NA	15	TRBJ2-7	NA	TRBV5-4	TGTGCCAGCACCCCCGGTCGGGTATTTTCGGGCGAGCAGTACTTC	CASTPGRVFSGEQYF
few	13	TRBJ1-5	NA	TRBV30	TGTGCCTGGAGTGTTGGGGGGATCCAGCCCCAGCATTTT	CAWSVGGIQPQHF
NA	13	TRBJ2-7	NA	TRBV30	TGTGCCTGGAGTGTGACTCTTTATTACGAGCAGTACTTC	CAWSVTLYYEQYF
NA	12	TRBJ2-7	NA	TRBV30	TGTGCCTGGAGTGCCAGAAAGGGGGAGCAGTACTTC	CAWSARKGEQYF
NA	16	TRBJ1-4	TRBD1	TRBV3-1/TRBV3-2	TGTGCCAGCAGCCCGATGGACAGGGCCAAGAATGAAAAACTGTTTTTT	CASSPMDRAKNEKLFF
NA	15	TRBJ1-1	NA	TRBV6-1	TGTGCCAGCAGTGACGCGGGGCTTATGAACACTGAAGCTTTCTTT	CASSDAGLMNTEAFF
NA	15	TRBJ2-3	TRBD2	TRBV6-5	TGTGCCAGCAGATTGACTAGCGGGTCCACAGATACGCAGTATTTT	CASRLTSGSTDTQYF
NA	14	TRBJ1-1	TRBD1	TRBV6-5	TGTGCCAGCAGTTCTTCACAGGGGAGTCGAGAAGCTTTCTTT	CASSSSQGSREAFF
NA	11	TRBJ1-1	NA	TRBV12-3/TRBV12-4	TGTGCCAGCAGTCAGGATCCCGCGGCTTTCTTT	CASSQDPAAFF
NA	12	TRBJ1-1	NA	TRBV5-1	TGCGCCAGCAGCTTACAGGGCACTGAAGCTTTCTTT	CASSLQGTEAFF
NA	15	TRBJ2-5	TRBD2	TRBV11-2	TGTGCCAGCAGTACCACGGGGGGGGCCCAAGAGACCCAGTACTTC	CASSTTGGAQETQYF
NA	14	TRBJ1-2	TRBD1	TRBV4-2	TGTGCCAGCAGCCAGGACAGGGTAGGGGATGGCTACACCTTC	CASSQDRVGDGYTF
once	13	TRBJ1-2	NA	TRBV6-1	TGTGCCAGCAGTGATATCCAGGGATTTGGCTACACCTTC	CASSDIQGFGYTF
NA	16	TRBJ2-5	TRBD2	TRBV4-1	TGCGCCAGCAGCCGACTAGCGGGTAGTTACCAAGAGACCCAGTACTTC	CASSRLAGSYQETQYF
few	15	TRBJ1-3	TRBD1	TRBV7-2	TGTGCCAGCAGCTTAGGACAGGGGGCGGTAGACACCATATATTTT	CASSLGQGAVDTIYF
NA	16	TRBJ2-1	TRBD2	TRBV5-1	TGCGCCAGCAGCTTGCTGGGGGGAGGGCCCTACAATGAGCAGTTCTTC	CASSLLGGGPYNEQFF
NA	15	TRBJ1-3	NA	TRBV11-2	TGTGCCAGCAGCTTATTCAGGGGCTCTGGAAACACCATATATTTT	CASSLFRGSGNTIYF
NA	14	TRBJ2-1	NA	TRBV3-1/TRBV3-2	TGTGCCAGCAGCCAAGATCGGTGGGGGGATGAGCAGTTCTTC	CASSQDRWGDEQFF
NA	14	TRBJ2-7	NA	TRBV28	TGTGCCAGCATCCCGCGGACACCTTCCTACGAGCAGTACTTC	CASIPRTPSYEQYF
NA	15	TRBJ2-5	NA	TRBV5-1	TGCGCCAGCACTCATTTTCAGGGGCGGGAAGAGACCCAGTACTTC	CASTHFQGREETQYF
once	16	TRBJ2-7	TRBD2	TRBV5-4	TGTGCCAGCAGCTTGGGAGCAGGCGGGAGTGGCTACGAGCAGTACTTC	CASSLGAGGSGYEQYF
NA	15	TRBJ2-7	TRBD2	TRBV6-5	TGTGCCAGCAGTTACACCGACGGACTAGCCGGCGAGCAGTACTTC	CASSYTDGLAGEQYF
NA	16	TRBJ2-5	NA	TRBV5-4	TGTGCCAGCTCCTTACGGGCAAGCGGAGCGGGAGAGACCCAGTACTTC	CASSLRASGAGETQYF
NA	14	TRBJ2-6	NA	TRBV2	TGTGCCAGCACCTCTTTCTCTGGGGCCAACGTCCTGACTTTC	CASTSFSGANVLTF
NA	15	TRBJ1-4	TRBD1	TRBV7-9	TGTGCCAGCAGCCCTACAGGGGGCTTGAATGAAAAACTGTTTTTT	CASSPTGGLNEKLFF
NA	15	TRBJ1-3	NA	TRBV28	TGTGCCAGCAGCCCCCTTTTAATTTCTGGAAACACCATATATTTT	CASSPLLISGNTIYF
NA	15	TRBJ2-3	TRBD2	TRBV5-6	TGTGCCAGCAGCTTCGCTCCTAGCGGGAGGGATACGCAGTATTTT	CASSFAPSGRDTQYF
NA	13	TRBJ1-5	TRBD1	TRBV28	TGTGCCAGCAGTTCAGGGGGCTGGCAGCCCCAGCATTTT	CASSSGGWQPQHF
NA	13	TRBJ1-5	NA	TRBV27	TGTGCCAGCAGTTTTCGCGGGAATCAGCCCCAGCATTTT	CASSFRGNQPQHF
NA	15	TRBJ2-2	TRBD1	TRBV10-1	TGCGCCAGCAGTGAACAGGGGAGTGGCACCGGGGAGCTGTTTTTT	CASSEQGSGTGELFF
NA	15	TRBJ2-3	TRBD2	TRBV7-3	TGTGCCAGCAGCTTGACTAGCGGGAGTCCAGATACGCAGTATTTT	CASSLTSGSPDTQYF
NA	19	TRBJ2-1	NA	TRBV7-2	TGTGCCAGCAGCCGCCGGGGACACCAACCTAACCTTAGCGGGAATGAGCAGTTCTTC	CASSRRGHQPNLSGNEQFF
NA	14	TRBJ1-2	NA	TRBV30	TGTGCCTGGAGCGCCGACAGGACGACCTATGGCTACACCTTC	CAWSADRTTYGYTF
NA	15	TRBJ2-7	TRBD1	TRBV6-5	TGTGCCAGCAGTTCCCGACGACAGGGGGCCTACGAGCAGTACTTC	CASSSRRQGAYEQYF
NA	12	TRBJ1-2	NA	TRBV30	TGTGCCTGGAGCGTGAGGTCCTATGGCTACACCTTC	CAWSVRSYGYTF
NA	13	TRBJ2-2	NA	TRBV24-1	TGTGCCACCAGTGAACAGCTCACCGGGGAGCTGTTTTTT	CATSEQLTGELFF
few	14	TRBJ1-5	NA	TRBV28	TGTGCCTGCAGAGGGAGGCAGTACAATCAGCCCCAGCATTTT	CACRGRQYNQPQHF
once	17	TRBJ2-3	NA	TRBV4-1	TGCGCCAGCAGCCTAAAAAAAGGGGACTCTACGCCTCCGACGCAGTATTTT	CASSLKKGDSTPPTQYF
NA	16	TRBJ1-2	TRBD1	TRBV28	TGTGCCAGCAGTTCCTGGTCGGGACAGGGGGCGTTTGGCTACACCTTC	CASSSWSGQGAFGYTF
NA	16	TRBJ2-7	TRBD1	TRBV7-9	TGTGCCAGCAGCTCAGACCGACAGGGCTTTGCCTACGAGCAGTACTTC	CASSSDRQGFAYEQYF
NA	13	TRBJ2-1	NA	TRBV6-6	TGTGCCAGCAGGGAGGCCGGTGACAATGAGCAGTTCTTC	CASREAGDNEQFF
once	19	TRBJ2-1	TRBD1	TRBV11-3	TGTGCCAGCAGCTTAGGAGTACCTCAAGGGGGCCCTTCCTACAATGAGCAGTTCTTC	CASSLGVPQGGPSYNEQFF
NA	15	TRBJ1-1	NA	TRBV5-1	TGCGCCAGCAGCTTGGTGGGCTCCCCTGGGACTGAAGCTTTCTTT	CASSLVGSPGTEAFF
NA	15	TRBJ2-6	NA	TRBV6-2/TRBV6-3	TGTGCCAGCAGTTACACCGAGCTAGGGGCCAACGTCCTGACTTTC	CASSYTELGANVLTF
NA	15	TRBJ1-4	TRBD1	TRBV28	TGTGCCAGCAGTCAAACAGGGGCAACTAATGAAAAACTGTTTTTT	CASSQTGATNEKLFF
NA	18	TRBJ1-3	NA	TRBV7-2	TGTGCCAGCAGCTTAGCTGGGCCAGGGGCCATCTCTGGAAACACCATATATTTT	CASSLAGPGAISGNTIYF
NA	14	TRBJ2-1	NA	TRBV2	TGTGCCAGCAGTAGTTTAGGGGTCTACAATGAGCAGTTCTTC	CASSSLGVYNEQFF
NA	12	TRBJ2-1	NA	TRBV5-6	TGTGCCAGCAGCTTGGTCCTAGGGGGGCAGTTCTTC	CASSLVLGGQFF
once	13	TRBJ2-7	TRBD1	TRBV6-5	TGTGCCAGCAGCAGGACAGGGTACTACGAGCAGTACTTC	CASSRTGYYEQYF
NA	15	TRBJ2-3	TRBD2	TRBV11-2	TGTGCCAGCAGCCTCCAAGCGGGAGGGACAGATACGCAGTATTTT	CASSLQAGGTDTQYF
NA	16	TRBJ2-1	TRBD2	TRBV9	TGTGCCAGCAGCGATAGGACTAGCGGGAGGGCGTATGAGCAGTTCTTC	CASSDRTSGRAYEQFF
NA	13	TRBJ2-7	TRBD1	TRBV5-1	TGCGCCAGCAGCTGGGACAGGGGCGGCGAGCAGTACTTC	CASSWDRGGEQYF
NA	14	TRBJ2-1	TRBD1	TRBV19	TGTGCCAGTAATACAGGGGGCGCACGGGCCCAAGAGTTCTTC	CASNTGGARAQEFF
NA	15	TRBJ1-2	TRBD1	TRBV7-3	TGTGCCAGCAGCTTAATGGGACAGGGCAACTATGGCTACACCTTC	CASSLMGQGNYGYTF
NA	18	TRBJ1-2	NA	TRBV7-2	TGTGCCAGCAGCTTAGAAGTCCGGGTGGTGGACACCAGCTATGGCTACACCTTC	CASSLEVRVVDTSYGYTF
NA	13	TRBJ2-7	NA	TRBV6-5	TGTGCCAGCAGTTTATTACAGGGCTACGAGCAGTACTTC	CASSLLQGYEQYF
NA	13	TRBJ2-3	NA	TRBV7-3	TGTGCCAGCAGCTTAAGTGTCCTGCGTACGCAGTATTTT	CASSLSVLRTQYF